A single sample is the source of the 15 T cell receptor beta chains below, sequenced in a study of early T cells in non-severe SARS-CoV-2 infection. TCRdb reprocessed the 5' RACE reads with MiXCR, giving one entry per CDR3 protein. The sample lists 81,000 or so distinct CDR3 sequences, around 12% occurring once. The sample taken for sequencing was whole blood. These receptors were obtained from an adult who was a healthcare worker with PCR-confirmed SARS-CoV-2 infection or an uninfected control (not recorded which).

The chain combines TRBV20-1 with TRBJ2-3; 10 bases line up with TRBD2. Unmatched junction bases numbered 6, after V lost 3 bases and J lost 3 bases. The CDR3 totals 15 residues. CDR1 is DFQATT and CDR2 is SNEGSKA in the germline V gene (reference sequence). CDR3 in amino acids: CSASLTSGATDTQYF. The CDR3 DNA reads TGCAGTGCTAGCCTAACTAGCGGGGCGACAGATACGCAGTATTTT.

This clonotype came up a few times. The CDR3 here is CASSQTAGVTREKLFF. As DNA, the CDR3 is TGTGCCAGTAGTCAGACCGCAGGGGTGACGAGAGAAAAACTGTTTTTT. The chain links TRBV19 to TRBJ1-4; tentative D call: TRBD1 (6 bases). This CDR3 spans 16 amino acids. Germline loops: CDR1 LNHDA, CDR2 SQIVND (reference sequence). The V end lost 5 bases, the J end lost 8 bases, and 21 bases lay between the germline ends. The entire variable domain, with the rest obtained from reference TRBV19 and TRBJ1-4, is as follows: DGGITQSPKYLFRKEGQNVTLSCEQNLNHDAMYWYRQDPGQGLRLIYYSQIVNDFQKGDIAEGYSVSREKKESFPLTVTSAQKNPTAFYLCASSQTAGVTREKLFFGSGTQLSVL.

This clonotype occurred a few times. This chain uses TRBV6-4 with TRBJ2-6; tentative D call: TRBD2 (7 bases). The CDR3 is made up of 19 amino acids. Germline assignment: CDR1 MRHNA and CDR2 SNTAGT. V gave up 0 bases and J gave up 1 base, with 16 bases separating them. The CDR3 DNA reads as TGTGCCAGCAGTGACTCGCCGGGGGGCGAGGGTTCTGGGGCCAACGTCCTGACTTTC. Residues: CASSDSPGGEGSGANVLTF.

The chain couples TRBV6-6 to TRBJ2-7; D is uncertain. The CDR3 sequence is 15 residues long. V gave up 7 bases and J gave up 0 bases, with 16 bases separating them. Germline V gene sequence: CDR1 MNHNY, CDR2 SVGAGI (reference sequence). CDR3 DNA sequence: TGTGCCAGCAACCGGGCAGCACAACCCTCCTACGAGCAGTACTTC. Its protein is CASNRAAQPSYEQYF.

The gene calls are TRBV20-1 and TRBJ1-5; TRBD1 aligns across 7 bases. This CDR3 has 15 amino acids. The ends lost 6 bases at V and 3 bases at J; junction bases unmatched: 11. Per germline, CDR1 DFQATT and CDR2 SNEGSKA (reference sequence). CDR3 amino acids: CSALGQARLNQPQHF. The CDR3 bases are TGCAGTGCCCTTGGACAGGCCCGACTCAATCAGCCCCAGCATTTT.

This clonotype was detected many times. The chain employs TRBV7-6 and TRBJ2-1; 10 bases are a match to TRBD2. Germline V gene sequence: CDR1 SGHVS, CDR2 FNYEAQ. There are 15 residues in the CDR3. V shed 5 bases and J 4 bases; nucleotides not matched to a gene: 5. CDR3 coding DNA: TGTGCCAGCAGCCCCGGGACTAGCGTGTACAATGAGCAGTTCTTC. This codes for CASSPGTSVYNEQFF.

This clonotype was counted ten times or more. CDR3 loop: CASSLGPSGIGELFF. CDR3 coding DNA: TGTGCCAGCAGCTTGGGGCCTAGCGGGATCGGGGAGCTGTTTTTT. The chain uses TRBV5-6 and TRBJ2-2; 9 nucleotides align to TRBD2. V was pared by 0 bases and J by 7 bases, with 4 bases of the junction left unmatched. The CDR3 extends over 15 amino acids. Germline values: CDR1 SGHDT, CDR2 YYEEEE.

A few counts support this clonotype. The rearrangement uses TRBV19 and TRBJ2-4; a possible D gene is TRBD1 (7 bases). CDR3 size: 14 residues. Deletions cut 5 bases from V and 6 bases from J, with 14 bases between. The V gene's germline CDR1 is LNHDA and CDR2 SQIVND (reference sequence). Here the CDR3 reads CASSARQGGNIQYF. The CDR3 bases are TGTGCCAGTAGTGCCCGACAGGGAGGAAACATTCAGTACTTC.

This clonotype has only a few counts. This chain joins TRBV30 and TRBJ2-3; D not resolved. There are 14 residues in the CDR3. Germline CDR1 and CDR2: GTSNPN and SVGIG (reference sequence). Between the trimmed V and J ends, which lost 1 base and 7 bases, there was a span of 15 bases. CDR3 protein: CAWSGRSNIHTQYF. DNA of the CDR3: TGTGCCTGGAGTGGGCGAAGCAACATACATACGCAGTATTTT. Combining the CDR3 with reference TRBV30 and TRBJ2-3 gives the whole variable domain SQTIHQWPATLVQPVGSPLSLECTVEGTSNPNLYWYRQAAGRGLQLLFYSVGIGQISSEVPQNLSASRPQDRQFILSSKKLLLSDSGFYLCAWSGRSNIHTQYFGPGTRLTVL.

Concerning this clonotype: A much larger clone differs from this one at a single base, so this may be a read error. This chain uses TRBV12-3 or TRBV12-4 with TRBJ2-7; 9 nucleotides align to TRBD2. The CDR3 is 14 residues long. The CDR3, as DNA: TGTCCCAGCAGTTTCGCGGGAGGGGTTTACGAGCAGTACTTC. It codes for CPSSFAGGVYEQYF.

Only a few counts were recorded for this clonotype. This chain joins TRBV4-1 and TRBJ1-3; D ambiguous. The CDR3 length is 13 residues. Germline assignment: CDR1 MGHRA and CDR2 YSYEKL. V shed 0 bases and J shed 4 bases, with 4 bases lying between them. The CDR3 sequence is CASSQEPGNTIYF. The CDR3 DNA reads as TGCGCCAGCAGCCAAGAGCCAGGAAACACCATATATTTT.

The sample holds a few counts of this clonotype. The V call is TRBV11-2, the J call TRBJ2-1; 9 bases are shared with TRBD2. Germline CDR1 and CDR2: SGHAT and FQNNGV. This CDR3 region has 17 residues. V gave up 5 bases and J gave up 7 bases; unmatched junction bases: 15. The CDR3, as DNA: TGTGCCAGCAGCCCTCGGGGAGCGGGAGGATTAGAGAATGAGCAGTTCTTC. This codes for CASSPRGAGGLENEQFF.

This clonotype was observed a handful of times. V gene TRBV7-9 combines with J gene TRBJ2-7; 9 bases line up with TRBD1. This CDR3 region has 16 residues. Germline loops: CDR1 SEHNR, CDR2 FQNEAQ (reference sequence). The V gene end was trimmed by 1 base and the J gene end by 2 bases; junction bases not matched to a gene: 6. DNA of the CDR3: TGTGCCAGCAGCTTAGGGGGACAGGGCCCGGCCTACGAGCAGTACTTC. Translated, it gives CASSLGGQGPAYEQYF.

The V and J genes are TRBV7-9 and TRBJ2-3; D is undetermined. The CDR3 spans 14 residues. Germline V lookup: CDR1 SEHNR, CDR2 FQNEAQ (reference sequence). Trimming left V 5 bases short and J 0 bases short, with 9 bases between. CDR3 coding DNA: TGTGCCAGCAGCCCCCGAGGTAGCACAGATACGCAGTATTTT. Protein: CASSPRGSTDTQYF.

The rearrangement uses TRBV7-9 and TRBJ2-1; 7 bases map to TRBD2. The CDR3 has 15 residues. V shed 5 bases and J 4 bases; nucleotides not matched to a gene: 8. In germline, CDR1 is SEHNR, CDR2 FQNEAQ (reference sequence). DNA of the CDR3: TGTGCCAGCAGCAATGGGGGTAGCGGGTACAATGAGCAGTTCTTC. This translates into CASSNGGSGYNEQFF.